What follows is one TCR beta chain and its context. Its target is unknown. The CDR3 sequence is 17 residues long. Germline V lookup: CDR1 SEHNR, CDR2 FQNEAQ (reference sequence). Trimming removed 0 bases from V and 2 bases from J; junction bases left unmatched: 5. In the authors' workflow: The authors compared patient CD8+ clones larger than 1% against published virus-specific TCRB sequences. Only a few of these clones matched. Sequencing used immunoSEQ multiplex PCR; TCRdb keeps in-frame clones, though not all of them. That table is the source of V, J and clone size, and D and trimming were worked out from the DNA. Of 15,000 or so clones detected, roughly four fifths appear once; the ten largest clones hold roughly a fifth. This sample was included in a study of somatic mutations in cytotoxic T cells in rheumatoid arthritis. General observations from the study: Patients with rheumatoid arthritis, but not healthy controls, had CD8+ clonality that increased with age. Nothing was done to adjust for multiple comparisons when TRBV07 showed up slightly less in rheumatoid arthritis patients.

This TCR derives from an adult with rheumatoid arthritis. This chain uses TRBV7-9 with TRBJ2-2; 8 bases line up with TRBD1. Sequencing used CD8+ T cells sorted from blood. The CDR3 region has the DNA TGTGCCAGCAGCTTAGCCCACAGGGGGGAAAACACCGGGGAGCTGTTTTTT. Translation gives CASSLAHRGENTGELFF.